The present T cell receptor (beta chain) was sequenced within a study of human T cells and chemical hapten exposure. Background on the study: Enrolled patients were predominantly female and had alopecia areata, totalis or universalis. Per-sample variation in TCR yield stemmed mainly from small pooled library volume differences.

Germline V gives CDR1 SQVTM, CDR2 ANQGSEA. The V and J ends lost 3 bases and 8 bases respectively, with 11 bases between them. The CDR3 length is 11 residues. Time point described: patch test 2, 6 weeks after DPC sensitization. Noted treatment: therapeutic diphenylcyclopropenone sensitization with weekly scalp DPC. Alopecia patients between 18 and 70 years old and suitable for DPC were used as donors. This clonotype was seen a few times. The antigen remains unidentified. TCRdb re-called the RACE reads with MiXCR, one entry per CDR3 protein. The table lists a few hundred thousand distinct CDR3 sequences, roughly 6.3% of them singletons, with less than 6.5% in the top ten. Findings of the study overall: A positive correlation with patch test score was shown by PT1 expanded TCR counts.

This chain joins TRBV29-1 and TRBJ2-7; D may be TRBD1 (5 bases). The TCR sequence derives from a young woman with alopecia areata. Some clones in this sample may be carry-over from other donors' samples. The specimen comprised whole blood, sampled in connection with sensitization to the hapten diphenylcyclopropenone (DPC). The CDR3 DNA sequence: TGCAGCGTTGATGAAGGGGCGCAGCAGTACTTC. It yields the protein CSVDEGAQQYF.